This entry features one T cell receptor beta chain sequence. On the basis of clinical symptoms, serum thyroxine and TRAb, thyroid ultrasound and orbital computed tomography, diagnoses were made. RNA transcripts yielded amplified TCR beta CDR3 regions. The primer set for the first-round RT-PCR of the TCR CDR3 was HTBI. From the multiplex PCR reads, TCRdb called clonotypes with MiXCR, one entry per CDR3 protein. The repertoire consists of about 300,000 distinct CDR3 sequences, with approximately 12% occurring once and the leading ten covering 7% to 8.5%. Trimming removed 6 bases from V and 5 bases from J, with 10 bases in between. This CDR3 region has 13 residues. Germline values: CDR1 SGHTA, CDR2 FQGTGA. This record comes from a study of T cells in Graves' hyperthyroidism and ophthalmopathy. For the study at large: Upon initial diagnosis and before any treatment, peripheral blood was collected.

The specimen was blood. The genes are TRBV7-3 and TRBJ2-2; no clear D. This clonotype originated in a woman younger than 45 with Graves' hyperthyroidism that later progressed to Graves' ophthalmopathy. CDR3 region: CASRDRETGELFF. In nucleotides, the CDR3 is TGTGCCAGCAGGGACCGAGAGACCGGGGAGCTGTTTTTT. The variable domain in full, with the rest retrieved from reference TRBV7-3 and TRBJ2-2, is GAGVSQTPSNKVTEKGKYVELRCDPISGHTALYWYRQSLGQGPEFLIYFQGTGAADDSGLPNDRFFAVRPEGSVSTLKIQRTERGDSAVYLCASRDRETGELFFGEGSRLTVL.